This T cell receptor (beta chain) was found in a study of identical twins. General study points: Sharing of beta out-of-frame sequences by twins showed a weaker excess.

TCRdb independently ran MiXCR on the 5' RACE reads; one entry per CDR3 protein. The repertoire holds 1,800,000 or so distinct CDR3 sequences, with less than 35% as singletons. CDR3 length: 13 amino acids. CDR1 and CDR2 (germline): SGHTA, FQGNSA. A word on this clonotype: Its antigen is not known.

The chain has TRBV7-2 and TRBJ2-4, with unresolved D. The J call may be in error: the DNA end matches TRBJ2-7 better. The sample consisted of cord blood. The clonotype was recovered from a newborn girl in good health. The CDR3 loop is CASSSISWYEQYF. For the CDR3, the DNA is TGTGCCAGCAGCTCGATTTCTTGGTACGAGCAGTACTTC.